Below, one TCR beta chain is given with its context. Its antigen is undetermined. The sample is drawn from a study of blood T cells in healthy people across ages. The use of a sample-barcoded 5' primer and a J-beta primer mix characterized a second PCR of roughly 6 to 12 cycles. Each cDNA molecule carried a tag from a template-switch adaptor that contained 12 random nucleotides. TCRdb recomputed calls from the 5' RACE reads with MiXCR, one row per CDR3 protein. The data contain roughly 1.5 million distinct CDR3 sequences, under 55% of them singletons. Overall study results and limits: In these data, TCR beta diversity tracked strongly with naive T cell percentage.

Trimming took off 2 bases at V and 6 bases at J, with 17 bases between the two ends. Germline CDR1 and CDR2: SEHNR and FQNEAQ (reference sequence). The CDR3 is made up of 16 amino acids. Material: blood. The chain combines TRBV7-9 with TRBJ2-1; tentatively, D is TRBD1 or TRBD2 (6 bases each). The origin of this receptor is a woman aged 18-29 years in good health. This CDR3 is CASSLSGAGAINEQFF. The CDR3 DNA follows: TGTGCCAGCAGCTTATCGGGGGCAGGGGCGATCAATGAGCAGTTCTTC. Full variable domain (outside the CDR3, taken from reference TRBV7-9 and TRBJ2-1): DTGVSQNPRHKITKRGQNVTFRCDPISEHNRLYWYRQTLGQGPEFLTYFQNEAQLEKSRLLSDRFSAERPKGSFSTLEIQRTEQGDSAMYLCASSLSGAGAINEQFFGPGTRLTVL.